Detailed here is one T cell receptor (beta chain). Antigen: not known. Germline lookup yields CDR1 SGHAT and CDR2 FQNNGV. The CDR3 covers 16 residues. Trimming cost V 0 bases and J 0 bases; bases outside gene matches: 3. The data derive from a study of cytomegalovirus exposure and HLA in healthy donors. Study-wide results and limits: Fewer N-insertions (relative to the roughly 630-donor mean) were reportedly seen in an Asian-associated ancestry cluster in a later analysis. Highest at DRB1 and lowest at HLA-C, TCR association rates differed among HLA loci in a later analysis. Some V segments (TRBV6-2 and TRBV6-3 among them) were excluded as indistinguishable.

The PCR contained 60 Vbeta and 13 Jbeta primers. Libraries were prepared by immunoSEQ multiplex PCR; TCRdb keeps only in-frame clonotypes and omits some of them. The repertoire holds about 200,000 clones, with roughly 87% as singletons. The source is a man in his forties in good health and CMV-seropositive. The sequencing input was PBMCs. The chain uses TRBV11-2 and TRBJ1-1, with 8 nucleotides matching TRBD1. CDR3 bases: TGTGCCAGCAGCTTAGACAGGGGGCAGGTGAACACTGAAGCTTTCTTT. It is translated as CASSLDRGQVNTEAFF. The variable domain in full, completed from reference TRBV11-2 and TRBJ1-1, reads EAGVAQSPRYKIIEKRQSVAFWCNPISGHATLYWYQQILGQGPKLLIQFQNNGVVDDSQLPKDRFSAERLKGVDSTLKIQPAKLEDSAVYLCASSLDRGQVNTEAFFGQGTRLTVV.